These 25 T cell receptor beta chains share one sample of origin, sequenced in a study of post-analysis software for immune sequencing data. Study-level findings and limits: Patients had higher frequencies than controls of roughly five TRBV segments, including TRBV5-6, TRBV5-1 and TRBV20-1.

These receptors' antigens are unknown. TCR beta cDNA libraries included unique molecular identifiers. A single record per CDR3 protein comes from TCRdb applying MiXCR to the PCR reads. The table lists hundreds of thousands of distinct CDR3 sequences, about 44% of them singletons. What was sequenced was blood. The receptors come from a girl between 10 and 17 years old with multiple sclerosis.

This chain links TRBV7-2 with TRBJ2-1; D not certain. The CDR3 has 15 residues. Trimming removed 1 base at V and 5 bases at J, with 12 bases between. In germline, CDR1 is SGHTA, CDR2 FQGNSA. The CDR3, as DNA: TGTGCCAGCAGCTTAGTAGGAGAAGGGAACAATGAGCAGTTCTTC. This translates into CASSLVGEGNNEQFF.

Of note for this clonotype: One end of the junction fails to match germline, which may point to a read error. The chain uses TRBV12-3 or TRBV12-4 and TRBJ2-1, with 8 bases lining up with TRBD2. This CDR3 has 13 amino acids. CDR3 region: CASRLGREDEQFF. The DNA of the CDR3 is TGTGCCAGCAGGTTAGGGCGGGAGGATGAGCAGTTCTTC.

The chain has TRBV12-3 or TRBV12-4 and TRBJ2-1; the match to TRBD2 covers 11 bases. V lost 1 base, J lost 5 bases, and 4 bases stayed unmatched. The CDR3 is 16 amino acids. The CDR3 DNA is TGTGCCAGCAGTTTAGGTCGGGGACTAGCGGACAATGAGCAGTTCTTC. Translating gives CASSLGRGLADNEQFF.

The chain employs TRBV4-1 and TRBJ2-1; 8 nucleotides align to TRBD2. CDR1 is MGHRA, CDR2 YSYEKL, per germline. The CDR3 loop spans 15 amino acids. V gave up 5 bases and J gave up 7 bases; unmatched junction bases: 10. CDR3 coding DNA: TGCGCCAGCAGCACAGCGGGAGCGGCCACTAATGAGCAGTTCTTC. Translation gives CASSTAGAATNEQFF.

This clonotype was seen a few times. The chain links TRBV4-1 to TRBJ2-7; D not resolved. This CDR3 has 16 residues. V dropped 0 bases and J dropped 1 base, with 13 bases sitting between them. Germline values: CDR1 MGHRA, CDR2 YSYEKL. The CDR3 region has the DNA TGCGCCAGCAGCCAAGATCTGGCCAGCGCTTCCTACGAGCAGTACTTC. Its protein product is CASSQDLASASYEQYF.

This clonotype was found once. The V gene is TRBV7-2, the J gene TRBJ2-5; D gene unclear. Germline V lookup: CDR1 SGHTA, CDR2 FQGNSA. V was pared by 11 bases and J by 11 bases, with 21 bases between. This CDR3 is built from 12 residues. In DNA form, the CDR3 reads TGTGCCGCTTCCCATCCCTCCCGAGAGCAGTACTTC. Amino acids: CAASHPSREQYF.

Comment on this clonotype: Germline and junction disagree at one end, which may indicate a read error. The genes are TRBV4-1 and TRBJ2-1; 12 bases fit TRBD2. The CDR3 runs to 19 residues. Germline CDR1 is MGHRA and CDR2 is YSYEKL. The DNA of the CDR3 is TGCGCCAGCAGCCAAGGCAGCCCGCTAGCGGGGGGGCCCTACAGTGAGCAGTTCTTC. Encoded protein: CASSQGSPLAGGPYSEQFF.

V is TRBV29-1 and J is TRBJ1-2, with 8 bases that match TRBD1. The germline gives CDR1 SQVTM, CDR2 ANQGSEA. V was pared by 4 bases and J by 5 bases, with 3 bases of the junction left unmatched. This CDR3 spans 12 amino acids. CDR3 region: CSVGQGLYGYTF. The CDR3 DNA sequence: TGCAGCGTTGGACAGGGGCTTTATGGCTACACCTTC.

This sequence joins TRBV12-3 or TRBV12-4 and TRBJ2-5; 10 positions agree with TRBD2. The junction had 5 bases not matched to a gene; V was cut back by 2 bases and J by 5 bases. The CDR3 is 15 amino acids. DNA for the CDR3: TGTGCCAGCAGTTTACTAGCGGGAGCGCAGGAGACCCAGTACTTC. Translating it yields CASSLLAGAQETQYF.

This clonotype came up a few times. This chain joins TRBV5-1 and TRBJ2-1; unclear D gene. V gave up 0 bases and J gave up 6 bases, with 10 bases separating them. Germline values: CDR1 SGHRS, CDR2 YFSETQ. This CDR3 contains 14 residues. The CDR3, as DNA: TGCGCCAGCAGCTTGGGGCTATCCCCCAATGAGCAGTTCTTC. Its translation: CASSLGLSPNEQFF.

This clonotype was picked up a small number of times. The rearrangement joins TRBV7-9 to TRBJ2-3, with D perhaps matching TRBD1 or TRBD2 (5 bases each). The CDR3 runs 13 residues. Germline values: CDR1 SEHNR, CDR2 FQNEAQ (reference sequence). The ends were cut back, 5 bases at V and 2 bases at J, with 8 bases in the middle. For the CDR3, the DNA is TGTGCCAGCAGCCTCGGGACCACAGATACGCAGTATTTT. The encoded protein is CASSLGTTDTQYF.

The V call is TRBV4-1, the J call TRBJ2-5; D may be TRBD1 or TRBD2 (6 bases each). Germline CDR1 and CDR2: MGHRA and YSYEKL. The V end lost 0 bases, the J end lost 5 bases, and 16 bases lay between the germline ends. CDR3 length: 16 amino acids. The CDR3 DNA reads as TGCGCCAGCAGCCAAGATAGTGGGGGGCCGCGGGAGACCCAGTACTTC. This sequence encodes CASSQDSGGPRETQYF.

J is TRBJ2-1 and V is TRBV29-1; D gene unclear. Deletions cut 4 bases from V and 3 bases from J, with 7 bases between. The CDR3 contains 12 residues. Per the germline V gene, CDR1 is SQVTM and CDR2 is ANQGSEA. The CDR3 spells CSVAGFYNEQFF. CDR3 in DNA: TGCAGCGTTGCTGGGTTCTACAATGAGCAGTTCTTC.

The chain has TRBV6-5 and TRBJ2-5; 11 nucleotides match TRBD2. This CDR3 has 15 residues. The V gene's germline CDR1 is MNHEY and CDR2 SVGAGI. J was trimmed by 5 bases and V by 7 bases; bases with no gene match: 9. The CDR3 protein is CASTRSGRAGETQYF. CDR3 bases: TGTGCCAGCACCCGTAGCGGGAGGGCCGGGGAGACCCAGTACTTC.

V usage is TRBV20-1 and J usage is TRBJ2-7; TRBD1 aligns across 7 bases. Unmatched junction bases numbered 13, after V lost 6 bases and J lost 2 bases. CDR1 and CDR2 from the germline V gene are DFQATT and SNEGSKA (reference sequence). The CDR3 is 15 residues long. This CDR3 is CSAPDNRDSPYEQYF. Written as DNA, the CDR3 is TGCAGTGCCCCTGACAATCGGGACAGCCCCTACGAGCAGTACTTC.

The table lists this clonotype with a few counts. The chain combines TRBV5-1 with TRBJ2-7, with 11 bases aligning to TRBD1. V shed 2 bases and J 5 bases; nucleotides not matched to a gene: 6. CDR3 length: 15 residues. Germline V gives CDR1 SGHRS, CDR2 YFSETQ. CDR3 DNA sequence: TGCGCCAGCAGCTTCGCCCGGACAGGGGGCAACGAGCAGTACTTC. Its protein product is CASSFARTGGNEQYF.

The chain combines TRBV7-2 with TRBJ2-6; D is unclear. Trimming stripped 1 base from V and 0 bases from J, with 10 bases between. This CDR3 region has 17 residues. The germline V gene encodes CDR1 SGHTA and CDR2 FQGNSA. The CDR3 DNA reads as TGTGCCAGCAGCTTAGGAGGTCCTTACTCTGGGGCCAACGTCCTGACTTTC. Protein product: CASSLGGPYSGANVLTF.

The chain couples TRBV20-1 to TRBJ2-7; D uncertain. The V and J ends lost 1 base and 2 bases respectively, with 6 bases between them. This CDR3 is built from 12 residues. Germline V gives CDR1 DFQATT, CDR2 SNEGSKA (reference sequence). CDR3 loop: CSARGPAYEQYF. For the CDR3, the DNA is TGCAGTGCTAGAGGTCCGGCCTACGAGCAGTACTTC.

The chain uses TRBV10-3 and TRBJ2-3; D call uncertain. Trimming stripped 3 bases from V and 4 bases from J, with 14 bases between. Germline V CDR1 and CDR2: ENHRY, SYGVKD. The CDR3 covers 15 residues. This chain's CDR3 is CAISERLPKADTQYF. The CDR3 nucleotides are TGTGCCATCAGTGAACGGCTACCTAAGGCAGATACGCAGTATTTT.

The V gene is TRBV30, the J gene TRBJ2-1; 8 bases match TRBD2. V shed 5 bases, J shed 10 bases, and the junction held 22 bases outside the gene matches. The CDR3 sequence is 17 residues long. Germline V gene lookup returns CDR1 GTSNPN and CDR2 SVGIG (reference sequence). CDR3 sequence: CAWEAFGRGAWYREQFF. The CDR3 DNA is TGTGCCTGGGAAGCGTTTGGGCGGGGGGCCTGGTATCGGGAGCAGTTCTTC.

This clonotype was counted only a few times. The CDR3 here is CAISGTSQETQYF. CDR3 nucleotide sequence: TGTGCCATCAGTGGGACGTCGCAAGAGACCCAGTACTTC. This sequence joins TRBV10-3 and TRBJ2-5, with D hard to call. Trimming removed 4 bases at V and 2 bases at J, with 8 bases between. The germline gives CDR1 ENHRY, CDR2 SYGVKD. The CDR3 extends over 13 amino acids.

The chain is built from TRBV7-9 and TRBJ2-5; 11 bases map to TRBD1. The CDR3 spans 16 residues. Trimming cost V 1 base and J 5 bases; bases outside gene matches: 6. Germline V gene data show CDR1 as SEHNR and CDR2 as FQNEAQ (reference sequence). The CDR3, as DNA: TGTGCCAGCAGCTTAGGACGGACAGGGGGCGCGGAGACCCAGTACTTC. The encoded protein is CASSLGRTGGAETQYF. Using reference TRBV7-9 and TRBJ2-5 for the parts outside the CDR3, the full variable domain is DTGVSQNPRHKITKRGQNVTFRCDPISEHNRLYWYRQTLGQGPEFLTYFQNEAQLEKSRLLSDRFSAERPKGSFSTLEIQRTEQGDSAMYLCASSLGRTGGAETQYFGPGTRLLVL.

This clonotype appeared a few times. The V call is TRBV9, the J call TRBJ2-4; 7 nucleotides agree with TRBD1. Germline CDR1 reads SGDLS; CDR2 reads YYNGEE. V dropped 3 bases and J dropped 0; count of bases not matched to a gene: 9. The CDR3 totals 17 residues. CDR3 amino acids: CASSDSEGQIAKNIQYF. The DNA of the CDR3 is TGTGCCAGCAGCGACAGCGAGGGACAGATAGCCAAAAACATTCAGTACTTC.

This clonotype was seen a handful of times. J is TRBJ1-5 and V is TRBV5-1, with D unclear. The germline V gene has CDR1 SGHRS and CDR2 YFSETQ. V lost 2 bases to trimming and J lost 4 bases, with 22 bases between them. The CDR3 runs 18 residues. The CDR3 DNA reads TGCGCCAGCAGCTTTAGAGCCGAGACGGATATCCCTAATCAGCCCCAGCATTTT. Residues: CASSFRAETDIPNQPQHF.

The gene calls are TRBV24-1 and TRBJ2-1; 9 bases line up with TRBD2. V was pared by 5 bases and J by 0 bases, with 4 bases of the junction left unmatched. This CDR3 contains 16 residues. The germline CDR1 and CDR2 sequences are KGHDR and SFDVKD. The CDR3 protein is CATSGLAGSSYNEQFF. The DNA for the CDR3 is TGTGCCACCAGTGGGCTAGCGGGAAGCTCCTACAATGAGCAGTTCTTC.